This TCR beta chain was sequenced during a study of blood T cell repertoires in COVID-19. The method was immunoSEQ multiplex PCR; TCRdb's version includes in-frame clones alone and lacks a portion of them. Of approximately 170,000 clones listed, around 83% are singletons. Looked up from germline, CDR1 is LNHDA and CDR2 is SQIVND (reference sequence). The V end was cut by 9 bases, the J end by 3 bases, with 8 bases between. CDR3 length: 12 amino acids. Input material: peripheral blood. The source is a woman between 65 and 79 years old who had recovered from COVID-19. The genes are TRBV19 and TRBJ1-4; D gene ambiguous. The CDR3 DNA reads TGTGCCAGCCGACGGGCTAATGAAAAACTGTTTTTT. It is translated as CASRRANEKLFF.